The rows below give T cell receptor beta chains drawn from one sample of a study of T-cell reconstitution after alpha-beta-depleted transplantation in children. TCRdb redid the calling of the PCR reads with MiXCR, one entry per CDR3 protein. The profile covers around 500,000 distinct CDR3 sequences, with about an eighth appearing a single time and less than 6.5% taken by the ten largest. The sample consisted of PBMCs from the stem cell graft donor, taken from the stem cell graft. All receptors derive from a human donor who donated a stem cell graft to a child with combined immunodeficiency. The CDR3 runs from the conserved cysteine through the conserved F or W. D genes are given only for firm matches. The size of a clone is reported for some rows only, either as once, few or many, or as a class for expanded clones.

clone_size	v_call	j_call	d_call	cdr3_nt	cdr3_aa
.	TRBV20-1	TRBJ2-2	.	TGCAGTGCTAGAGGGGGAGTGAACACCGGGGAGCTGTTTTTT	CSARGGVNTGELFF
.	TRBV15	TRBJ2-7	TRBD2	TGTGCCACCAGCACACGGGGGGAAAGGCAGTACTTC	CATSTRGERQYF
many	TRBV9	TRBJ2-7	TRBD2	TGTGCCAGCAGCTACGGACTAGCTGCCTACGAGCAGTACTTC	CASSYGLAAYEQYF
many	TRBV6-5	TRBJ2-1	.	TGTGCCAGCAGTTACTCATCGGGGTACAATGAGCAGTTCTTC	CASSYSSGYNEQFF
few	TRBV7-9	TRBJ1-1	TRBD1	TGTGCCAGCAGCTTTACTCAGGGGGCAGGCACTGAAGCTTTCTTT	CASSFTQGAGTEAFF
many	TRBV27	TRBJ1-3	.	TGTGCCAGCAGCCTTGGAGGTCCTGGAAACACCATATATTTT	CASSLGGPGNTIYF
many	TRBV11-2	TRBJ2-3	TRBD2	TGTGCCAGCAGCTTAGATGAGCGGGAGGGAGATACGCAGTATTTT	CASSLDEREGDTQYF
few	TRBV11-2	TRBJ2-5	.	TGTGCCAGCAGCTTAGGGATCAGTAGGGGAGAGACCCAGTACTTC	CASSLGISRGETQYF
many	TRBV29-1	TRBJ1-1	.	TGCAGCGTTGAATCTGGTGGGCGGGGGGCTTTCTTT	CSVESGGRGAFF
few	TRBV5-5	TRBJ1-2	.	TGTGCCAGCAGCTTGGTTGGCAGCTTCTATGGCTACACCTTC	CASSLVGSFYGYTF
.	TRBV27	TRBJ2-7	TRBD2	TGTGCCAGCAGTTTCGGACTAGCGGGAGTAAACTACGAGCAGTACTTC	CASSFGLAGVNYEQYF
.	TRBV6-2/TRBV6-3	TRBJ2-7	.	TGTGCCAGCAGCCCCGCTAGCGCAGCGGCCTACGAGCAGTACTTC	CASSPASAAAYEQYF
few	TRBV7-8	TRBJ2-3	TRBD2	TGTGCCAGCAGCGTTAGCGGGGGGGCATGGAATACGCAGTATTTT	CASSVSGGAWNTQYF
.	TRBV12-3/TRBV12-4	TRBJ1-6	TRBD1	TGTGCCAGCAGTCCCAGGGGGAGCTCCTATAATTCACCCCTCCACTTT	CASSPRGSSYNSPLHF
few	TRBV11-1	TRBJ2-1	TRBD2	TGTGCCAGCAGCCCGGGGGGCGGACTAGCGGCTCTGCCCGCCTACAATGAGCAGTTCTTC	CASSPGGGLAALPAYNEQFF
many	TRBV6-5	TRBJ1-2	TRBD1	TGTGCCAGCAGTTATGACAGGGGGATAAGTAACTATGGCTACACCTTC	CASSYDRGISNYGYTF
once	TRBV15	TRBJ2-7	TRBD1	TGTGCCACCAGCGGGACAGGGGAGACCTACGAGCAGTACTTC	CATSGTGETYEQYF
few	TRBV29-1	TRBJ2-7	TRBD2	TGCAGCGTCGCGAGTGGGACTAGCGGATACTACGAGCAGTACTTC	CSVASGTSGYYEQYF
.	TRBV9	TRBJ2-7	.	TGTGCCAGCAGCGCGGGGGGCCAGGACGAGCAGTACTTC	CASSAGGQDEQYF
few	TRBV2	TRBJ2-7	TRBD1	TGTGCCAGCAGTGTCGGGACAGCCCTGTTTGAGCAGTACTTC	CASSVGTALFEQYF
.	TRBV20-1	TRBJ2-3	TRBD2	TGCTGCGCTGATCCCCTCCTAGCGGGGGGGCCCACAGATACGCAGTATTTT	CCADPLLAGGPTDTQYF
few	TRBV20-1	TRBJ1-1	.	TGCAGTGCTAGAGTTGGAGGGCCCGGGGACACTGAAGCTTTCTTT	CSARVGGPGDTEAFF
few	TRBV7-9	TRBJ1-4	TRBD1	TGTGCCAGCAGACCCGACAGGGCCGCTGAAAAACTGTTTTTT	CASRPDRAAEKLFF
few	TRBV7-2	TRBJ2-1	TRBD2	TGTGCCAGCAGCCAGACTAGCGCGGTCTACAATGAGCAGTTCTTC	CASSQTSAVYNEQFF